This T cell receptor beta chain was captured by sequencing in a study of T cells in Graves' hyperthyroidism and ophthalmopathy. This CDR3 is built from 13 residues. Trimming removed 0 bases from V and 3 bases from J, with 8 bases in between. The V gene's germline CDR1 is DFQATT and CDR2 SNEGSKA (reference sequence). Amplification yielded TCR beta CDR3 regions, with RNA transcripts as the source. During a first-round RT-PCR of the TCR CDR3, the HTBI primer set was used. TCRdb processed the multiplex PCR reads anew with MiXCR; each CDR3 protein has one entry. This sample carries hundreds of thousands of distinct CDR3 sequences, roughly 15% of them seen once, and the ten largest clones take around 30%.

The chain recombines TRBV20-1 with TRBJ1-1, with D hard to call. This sequence originates from a woman younger than 35 with Graves' ophthalmopathy. Sequenced input: blood. The CDR3 loop reads CSARDYGDTEAFF. The CDR3 DNA is TGCAGTGCTAGAGATTATGGGGACACTGAAGCTTTCTTT.